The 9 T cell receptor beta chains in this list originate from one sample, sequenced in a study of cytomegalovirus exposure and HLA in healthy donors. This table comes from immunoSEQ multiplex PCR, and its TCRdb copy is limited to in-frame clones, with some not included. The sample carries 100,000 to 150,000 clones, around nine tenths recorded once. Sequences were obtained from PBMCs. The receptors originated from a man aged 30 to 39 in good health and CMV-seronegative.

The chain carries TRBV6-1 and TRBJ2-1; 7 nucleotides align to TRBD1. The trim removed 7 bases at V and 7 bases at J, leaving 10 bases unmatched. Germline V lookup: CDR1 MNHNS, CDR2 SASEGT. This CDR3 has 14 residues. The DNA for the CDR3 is TGTGCCAGCAATAAAAACCCACAGGGGAATGAGCAGTTCTTC. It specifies CASNKNPQGNEQFF.

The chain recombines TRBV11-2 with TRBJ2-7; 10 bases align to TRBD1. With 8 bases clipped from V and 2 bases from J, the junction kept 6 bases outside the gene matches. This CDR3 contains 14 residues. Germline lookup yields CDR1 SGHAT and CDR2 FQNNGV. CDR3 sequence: CASFRDRGPYEQYF. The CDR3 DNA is TGTGCCAGCTTCCGGGACAGGGGTCCCTACGAGCAGTACTTC.

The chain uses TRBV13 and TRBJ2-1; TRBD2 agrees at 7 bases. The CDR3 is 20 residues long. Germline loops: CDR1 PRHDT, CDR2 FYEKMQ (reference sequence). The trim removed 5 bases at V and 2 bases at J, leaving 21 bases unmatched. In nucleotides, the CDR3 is TGTGCCAGCAGCCCCCAGGTTCTAGCGGATACAGAGCTAACCTACAATGAGCAGTTCTTC. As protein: CASSPQVLADTELTYNEQFF.

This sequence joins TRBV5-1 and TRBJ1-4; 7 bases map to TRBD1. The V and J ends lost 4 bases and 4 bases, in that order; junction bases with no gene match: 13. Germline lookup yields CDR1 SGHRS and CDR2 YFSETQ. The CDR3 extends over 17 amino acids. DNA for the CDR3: TGCGCCAGCAGCCCTCACCGTACAGGGGAGGTTAATGAAAAACTGTTTTTT. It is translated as CASSPHRTGEVNEKLFF.

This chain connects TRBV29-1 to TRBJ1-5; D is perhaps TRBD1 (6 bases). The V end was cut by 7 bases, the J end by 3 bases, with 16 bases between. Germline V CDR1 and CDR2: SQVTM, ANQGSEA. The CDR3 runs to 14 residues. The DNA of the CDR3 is TGCAGCGCTTTACAGGGTTTGGACAATCAGCCCCAGCATTTT. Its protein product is CSALQGLDNQPQHF.

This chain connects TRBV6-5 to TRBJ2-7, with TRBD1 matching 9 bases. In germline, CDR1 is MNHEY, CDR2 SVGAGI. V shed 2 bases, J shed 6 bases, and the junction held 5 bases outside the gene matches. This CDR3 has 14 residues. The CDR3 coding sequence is TGTGCCAGCAGTTACAACAGGGGGCTTGGCGAGCAGTACTTC. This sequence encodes CASSYNRGLGEQYF.

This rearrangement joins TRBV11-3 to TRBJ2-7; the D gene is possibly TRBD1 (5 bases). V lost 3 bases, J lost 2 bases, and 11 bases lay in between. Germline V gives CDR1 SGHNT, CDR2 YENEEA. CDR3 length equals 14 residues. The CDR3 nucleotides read TGTGCCAGCAGCTTGGGGCAGGGCCCCTACGAGCAGTACTTC. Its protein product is CASSLGQGPYEQYF.

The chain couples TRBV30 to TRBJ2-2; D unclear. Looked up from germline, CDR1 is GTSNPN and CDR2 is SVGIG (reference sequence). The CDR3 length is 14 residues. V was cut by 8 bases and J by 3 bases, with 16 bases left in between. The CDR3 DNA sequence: TGTGCCGGCCCCACAGCACAGTACACCGGGGAGCTGTTTTTT. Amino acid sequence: CAGPTAQYTGELFF.

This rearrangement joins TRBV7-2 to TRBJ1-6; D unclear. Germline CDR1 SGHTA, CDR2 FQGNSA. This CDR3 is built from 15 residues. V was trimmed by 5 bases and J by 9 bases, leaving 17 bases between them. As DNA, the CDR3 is TGTGCCAGCAGCCTTAGCCTCCCGCAGTCTTCACCCCTCCACTTT. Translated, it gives CASSLSLPQSSPLHF.